The 3 T cell receptor beta chains below were found in one sample sequenced in a study of blood T cell repertoires in COVID-19 (dated by TCRdb to 2019 to 2021). Receptor amplification or capture employed the immunoSEQ multiplex PCR assay. In its TCRdb copy, this immuneACCESS table keeps in-frame sequences only and misses some clones. Where compared with another copy, unresolved V genes explain less than half of these, and the others have no known cause. The sample includes roughly 250,000 clones, with about 80% observed a single time. The top ten clones comprise approximately 10% of the sample. The sample taken for sequencing was peripheral blood. These receptors all stem from a woman of 80 years or more with acute or convalescent COVID-19.

This chain connects TRBV30 to TRBJ2-7, with 11 bases lining up with TRBD1. The CDR3 contains 12 residues. Germline V lookup: CDR1 GTSNPN, CDR2 SVGIG (reference sequence). V dropped 5 bases and J dropped 4; count of bases not matched to a gene: 1. CDR3 in amino acids: CAWGDRGYEQYF. In nucleotides, the CDR3 is TGTGCCTGGGGGGACAGGGGGTACGAGCAGTACTTC.

This clone was observed a handful of times. The chain couples TRBV19 to TRBJ2-2; the match to TRBD1 covers 7 bases. CDR3 length: 16 residues. In germline, CDR1 is LNHDA, CDR2 SQIVND (reference sequence). V was pared by 6 bases and J by 5 bases, with 12 bases of the junction left unmatched. The CDR3 DNA reads TGTGCCAGTAGCCTCAGGACAGGCTCGGGAACCGGGGAGCTGTTTTTT. This sequence encodes CASSLRTGSGTGELFF. Based on the CDR3 plus reference TRBV19 and TRBJ2-2, the full variable domain is DGGITQSPKYLFRKEGQNVTLSCEQNLNHDAMYWYRQDPGQGLRLIYYSQIVNDFQKGDIAEGYSVSREKKESFPLTVTSAQKNPTAFYLCASSLRTGSGTGELFFGEGSRLTVL.

The chain is built from TRBV11-2 and TRBJ2-7; D unresolved. The CDR3 length is 12 residues. The germline V gene encodes CDR1 SGHAT and CDR2 FQNNGV. Trimming removed 1 base from V and 4 bases from J, with 5 bases in between. CDR3 sequence: CASSLARYEQYF. The CDR3 DNA sequence: TGTGCCAGCAGCTTAGCTAGGTACGAGCAGTACTTC.